This TCR beta chain was profiled in a study of T cells in Graves' hyperthyroidism and ophthalmopathy. Study background: Peripheral blood was drawn at first diagnosis, prior to all treatment.

The CDR3 totals 13 residues. Germline V gene sequence: CDR1 MNHNS, CDR2 SASEGT. Trimming took 3 bases from V and 3 from J, leaving 9 bases between them. Ophthalmopathy cases scored 3 or more on the Clinical Activity Score and 4 or more on NOSPECS grade, with duration below 3 months. What was amplified from RNA transcripts were TCR beta CDR3 regions. The HTBI primer set drove a first-round RT-PCR of the TCR CDR3. One entry per CDR3 protein results from TCRdb running MiXCR on the multiplex PCR reads. The repertoire holds approximately 380,000 distinct CDR3 sequences, with roughly 20% as singletons. Broader study findings: Most clonotypes expanded in the thyroid (above 0.001) were also present in blood. A model using 13 V-J features told ophthalmopathy apart from stable hyperthyroidism.

This clonotype was picked up a small number of times. What it binds is unknown. This sequence was found in a man aged 18 to 30 with Graves' ophthalmopathy. Sequencing was performed on blood. The gene calls are TRBV6-1 and TRBJ2-7; D gene unclear. In DNA form, the CDR3 reads TGTGCCAGCAGTGATCCCGACGACTACGAGCAGTACTTC. Its protein is CASSDPDDYEQYF.